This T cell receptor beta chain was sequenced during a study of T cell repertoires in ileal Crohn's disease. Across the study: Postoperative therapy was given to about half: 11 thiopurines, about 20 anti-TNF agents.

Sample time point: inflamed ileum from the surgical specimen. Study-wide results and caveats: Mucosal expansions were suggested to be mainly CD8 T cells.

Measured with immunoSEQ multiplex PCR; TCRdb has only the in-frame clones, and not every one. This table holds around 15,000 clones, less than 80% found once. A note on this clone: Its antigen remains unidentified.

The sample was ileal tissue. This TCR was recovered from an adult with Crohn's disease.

The CDR3 region is CASSLVSRENSYNEQFF. The CDR3 DNA follows: TGTGCCAGCAGCTTGGTATCGAGGGAAAACTCCTACAATGAGCAGTTCTTC. The V and J genes are TRBV7-6 and TRBJ2-1; D might be TRBD2 (5 bases). CDR1 and CDR2 from the germline V gene are SGHVS and FNYEAQ. CDR3 length equals 17 residues. Trimming shortened V by 3 bases and J by 0 bases, and 15 bases separated the two germline ends.